Listed here are 6 T cell receptor beta chains from one sample, sequenced in a study of cytomegalovirus exposure and HLA in healthy donors. The primer mix had 60 Vbeta and 13 Jbeta primers. TCRdb keeps only in-frame clones here, not all; method: immunoSEQ multiplex PCR. The sample consists of about 190,000 clones, less than 85% of them appearing once. The sequenced sample consisted of PBMCs. The source is a man younger than 45 in good health and CMV-seropositive.

The chain couples TRBV11-2 to TRBJ2-5, with D possibly TRBD1 on 5 matching bases. With 3 bases removed from V and 2 bases from J, the gap between germline ends came to 10 bases. CDR1 is SGHAT and CDR2 is FQNNGV in the germline V gene. There are 14 residues in the CDR3. The CDR3 region is CASSFQGGQETQYF. CDR3 coding DNA: TGTGCCAGCAGCTTCCAGGGTGGTCAAGAGACCCAGTACTTC.

The V gene is TRBV27, the J gene TRBJ2-1, with 7 bases lining up with TRBD2. The CDR3 covers 15 residues. Looked up from germline, CDR1 is MNHEY and CDR2 is SMNVEV (reference sequence). V shed 3 bases, J shed 10 bases, and the junction held 12 bases outside the gene matches. The CDR3: CASSFAGAARGEQFF. The DNA of the CDR3 is TGTGCCAGCAGTTTCGCGGGAGCCGCTCGAGGAGAGCAGTTCTTC.

The table lists this clone with a count of one. The chain uses TRBV10-3 and TRBJ1-1; perhaps TRBD1 as D (5 bases). This CDR3 contains 14 residues. Germline V gene data show CDR1 as ENHRY and CDR2 as SYGVKD. V was cut by 4 bases and J by 5 bases, with 14 bases left in between. In DNA form, the CDR3 reads TGTGCCATCAGTGGAAAGGACATCGGGACTGAAGCTTTCTTT. Its protein is CAISGKDIGTEAFF.

The rearrangement uses TRBV7-9 and TRBJ1-5, with TRBD1 identical over 9 bases. The CDR3 spans 17 residues. Germline V gene sequence: CDR1 SEHNR, CDR2 FQNEAQ (reference sequence). V dropped 5 bases and J dropped 5; count of bases not matched to a gene: 13. The CDR3 DNA follows: TGTGCCAGCAGCCCAAACCCGGGACAGGGTTTTGATCAGCCCCAGCATTTT. Translated: CASSPNPGQGFDQPQHF.

The gene calls are TRBV2 and TRBJ1-3; TRBD1 might be the D (5 bases). The CDR3 extends over 14 amino acids. CDR1 is SNHLY, CDR2 FYNNEI, per germline. The V gene lost 3 bases and the J gene lost 4 bases, with 10 bases spanning the gap. As DNA, the CDR3 is TGTGCCAGCAGTGATTCAGGGTGGGGAAACACCATATATTTT. As protein: CASSDSGWGNTIYF.

The rearrangement joins TRBV27 to TRBJ2-7; 7 bases line up with TRBD1. J was trimmed by 3 bases and V by 3 bases; bases with no gene match: 5. The CDR3 is 14 residues long. Germline-derived CDR1 and CDR2 are MNHEY and SMNVEV (reference sequence). This CDR3 is CASSFGQGVYEQYF. For the CDR3, the DNA is TGTGCCAGCAGTTTTGGGCAGGGGGTCTACGAGCAGTACTTC.